Shown below are 10 T cell receptor beta chains from a single sample sequenced in a study of blood T cells in healthy people across ages. Then a second PCR, running about 7 to 11 cycles, was carried out with a sample-barcoded 5' primer and a J-beta primer mix. TCRdb called the 5' RACE reads again in MiXCR, with one record for every CDR3 protein. The repertoire holds 910,000 or so distinct CDR3 sequences, just over 50% seen once, with 20% to 25% in the top ten. Material for sequencing was blood. These receptors all come from an older woman in good health.

V is TRBV25-1 and J is TRBJ2-7; TRBD1 might be the D (6 bases). The CDR3 loop spans 16 amino acids. CDR1 is MGHDK and CDR2 is SYGVNS in the germline V gene. Trimming stripped 3 bases from V and 5 bases from J, with 20 bases between. CDR3 nucleotides: TGTGCCAGCAGTGATCCTGCCGCCCAGGGGAAGCACGAGCAGTACTTC. Translation: CASSDPAAQGKHEQYF.

There are many counts of this clonotype. The chain carries TRBV10-3 and TRBJ2-1; 9 bases fit TRBD2. Germline trimming cut 3 bases from V and 8 bases from J; bases unmatched to any gene: 14. In germline, CDR1 is ENHRY, CDR2 SYGVKD. CDR3 length: 17 residues. CDR3 amino acids: CAISDPPIAGAGDEQFF. The CDR3 DNA is TGTGCCATCAGTGACCCCCCGATAGCGGGAGCAGGCGATGAGCAGTTCTTC.

The chain recombines TRBV20-1 with TRBJ2-2; D is unclear. Between the trimmed V and J ends, which lost 2 bases and 5 bases, there was a span of 18 bases. Per germline, CDR1 DFQATT and CDR2 SNEGSKA (reference sequence). This CDR3 region has 16 residues. CDR3 sequence: CSARLMGWLLTGELFF. CDR3 DNA sequence: TGCAGTGCTAGACTGATGGGGTGGCTCCTAACCGGGGAGCTGTTTTTT.

This clonotype has a handful of counts. The V and J genes are TRBV4-2 and TRBJ2-3, with 9 bases that match TRBD2. The V gene's germline CDR1 is LGHNA and CDR2 YNFKEQ. The CDR3 sequence is 18 residues long. Germline trimming cut 0 bases from V and 5 bases from J; bases unmatched to any gene: 12. The DNA for the CDR3 is TGTGCCAGCAGCCAAGATCCACTTCGCGGGAGGGCGGGAGATACGCAGTATTTT. Amino acid sequence: CASSQDPLRGRAGDTQYF.

This clonotype was recorded a few times. The chain carries TRBV15 and TRBJ2-7; no definite D call. Deletions cut 0 bases from V and 2 bases from J, with 8 bases between. This CDR3 has 14 amino acids. CDR1 and CDR2 (germline): LNHNV, YYDKDF (reference sequence). CDR3 loop: CATSRDLAAYEQYF. The CDR3 DNA reads as TGTGCCACCAGCAGAGATCTGGCGGCCTACGAGCAGTACTTC.

In this sample, this clonotype turned up a few times. The chain carries TRBV14 and TRBJ2-7, with TRBD1 matching 8 bases. Germline loops: CDR1 SGHDN, CDR2 FVKESK. V trimming: 3 bases; J trimming: 2 bases; junction bases outside the gene matches: 9. This CDR3 region has 16 residues. DNA of the CDR3: TGTGCCAGCAGCCAGATACAGGGGGGCTTACCCTACGAGCAGTACTTC. Its translation is CASSQIQGGLPYEQYF.

The chain couples TRBV27 to TRBJ2-5, with a tentative D call TRBD2 (5 bases). This CDR3 spans 15 amino acids. V lost 3 bases and J lost 3, with 14 bases in between. Germline V lookup: CDR1 MNHEY, CDR2 SMNVEV (reference sequence). The CDR3 bases are TGTGCCAGCAGTTTCGGTCGGAGGACGGAAGAGACCCAGTACTTC. It encodes CASSFGRRTEETQYF.

This clonotype was observed once. The genes are TRBV5-1 and TRBJ1-5; D might be TRBD1 (5 bases). The CDR3 is 16 residues long. Per the germline V gene, CDR1 is SGHRS and CDR2 is YFSETQ. V dropped 4 bases and J dropped 6 bases, with 20 bases sitting between them. CDR3 sequence: CASSVDGGTGGQPQHF. The CDR3 DNA sequence: TGCGCCAGCAGCGTGGACGGAGGAACGGGGGGTCAGCCCCAGCATTTT.

This sequence joins TRBV21-1 and TRBJ2-3. TRBV21-1 is marked as a pseudogene. The CDR3 is made up of 12 amino acids. CDR3 coding DNA: TGTGCCAGCAGCGATAGCGGGAGTTCGCAGTATTTT. Its protein product is CASSDSGSSQYF.

This clonotype was counted only a few times. This chain links TRBV10-3 with TRBJ2-7; D is uncertain. The CDR3 has 14 residues. Per the germline V gene, CDR1 is ENHRY and CDR2 is SYGVKD. Trimming pared 4 bases from V and 5 bases from J, leaving 15 bases between. CDR3 loop: CAISVSGPLDEQYF. For the CDR3, the DNA is TGTGCCATCAGTGTATCCGGACCCCTCGACGAGCAGTACTTC.